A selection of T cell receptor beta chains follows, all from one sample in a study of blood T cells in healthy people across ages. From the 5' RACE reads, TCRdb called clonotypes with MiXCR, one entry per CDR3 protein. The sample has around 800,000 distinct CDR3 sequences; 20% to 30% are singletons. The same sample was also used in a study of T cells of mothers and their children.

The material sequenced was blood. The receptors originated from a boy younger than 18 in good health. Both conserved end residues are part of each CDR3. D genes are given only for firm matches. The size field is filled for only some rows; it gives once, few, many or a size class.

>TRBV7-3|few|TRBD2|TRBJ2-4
TGTGCCAGCAGCTTAAGCGGCGGGGGGCCAAACATTCAGTACTTC
CASSLSGGGPNIQYF
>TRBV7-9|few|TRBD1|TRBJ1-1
TGTGCCAGCAGCCCGAAGGGGGCTAACACTGAAGCTTTCTTT
CASSPKGANTEAFF
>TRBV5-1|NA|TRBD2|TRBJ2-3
TGCGCCAGCAGCCCGGTGACTAGCGGGGACCCCACAGATACGCAGTATTTT
CASSPVTSGDPTDTQYF
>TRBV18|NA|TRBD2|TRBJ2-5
TGTGCCAGCTCACCGACGGGGGGATTTGGAGAGACCCAGTACTTC
CASSPTGGFGETQYF
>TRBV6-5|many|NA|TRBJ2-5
TGTGCCAGCAGCCGCTCTGGCCAAGAGACCCAGTACTTC
CASSRSGQETQYF
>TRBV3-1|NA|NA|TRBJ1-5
TGTGCCAGCAGCCAAGCCGGACTGCTCAATCAGCCCCAGCATTTT
CASSQAGLLNQPQHF
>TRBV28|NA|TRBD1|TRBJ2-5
TGTGCCAGCGGAGGCCCGGGGACAGTACAAGAGACCCAGTACTTC
CASGGPGTVQETQYF
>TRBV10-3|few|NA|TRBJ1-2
TGTGCCATCAGTGAAATTGGCTTGCTGAAAGGCTACACCTTC
CAISEIGLLKGYTF
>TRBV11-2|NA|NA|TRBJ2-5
TGTGCCAGCAGCCTTTTGGGGGCTGGTCAAGAGACCCAGTACTTC
CASSLLGAGQETQYF
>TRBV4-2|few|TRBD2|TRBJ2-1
TGTGCCAGCAGCCCAAGTGTACGGCGGGGGGGAATGAATGAGCAGTTCTTC
CASSPSVRRGGMNEQFF
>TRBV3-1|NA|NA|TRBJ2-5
TGTGCCAGCAGCCAGAACAGGGCGGGGGAGACCCAGTACTTC
CASSQNRAGETQYF
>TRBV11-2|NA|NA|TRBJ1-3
TGTGCCAGCAGCTCCTTAGAGCGGGGAGGTGGAAACACCATATATTTT
CASSSLERGGGNTIYF
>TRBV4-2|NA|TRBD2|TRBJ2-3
TGTGCCAGCAGCCATAGGGGACTAGCGGGGGGCACAGATACGCAGTATTTT
CASSHRGLAGGTDTQYF
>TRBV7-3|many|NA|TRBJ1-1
TGTGCCAGCAGCAAAACCGGAGGGCTAGGGAACACTGAAGCTTTCTTT
CASSKTGGLGNTEAFF
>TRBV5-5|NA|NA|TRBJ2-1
TGTGCCAGCAGCTTGGGTCGCAGGGAAATTGATGAGCAGTTCTTC
CASSLGRREIDEQFF
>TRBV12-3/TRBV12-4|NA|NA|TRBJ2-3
TGTGCCGGCAGCCCCAGGGGTTTGGGCGCAGATACGCAGTATTTT
CAGSPRGLGADTQYF
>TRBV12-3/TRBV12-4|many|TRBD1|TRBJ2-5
TGTGCCAGCAGCCCAGGGGGCGCGGAGACCCAGTACTTC
CASSPGGAETQYF
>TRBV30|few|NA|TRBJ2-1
TGTGCCTGGAGCAGAGACAATGAGCAGTTCTTC
CAWSRDNEQFF
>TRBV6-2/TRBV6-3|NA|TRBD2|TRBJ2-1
TGTGCCAGCAGTCATCTAGCGGGGTCCTACAATGAGCAGTTCTTC
CASSHLAGSYNEQFF
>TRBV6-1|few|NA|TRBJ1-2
TGTGCCAGCAGTGCCCTAAGACAGGCCGGGGGCTATGGCTACACCTTC
CASSALRQAGGYGYTF
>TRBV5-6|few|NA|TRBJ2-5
TGTGCCAGCAGCTTGGATCGTGGGACCGAGACCCAGTACTTC
CASSLDRGTETQYF
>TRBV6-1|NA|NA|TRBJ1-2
TGTACCAGCAGTGCTAACTATGGCTACACCTTC
CTSSANYGYTF